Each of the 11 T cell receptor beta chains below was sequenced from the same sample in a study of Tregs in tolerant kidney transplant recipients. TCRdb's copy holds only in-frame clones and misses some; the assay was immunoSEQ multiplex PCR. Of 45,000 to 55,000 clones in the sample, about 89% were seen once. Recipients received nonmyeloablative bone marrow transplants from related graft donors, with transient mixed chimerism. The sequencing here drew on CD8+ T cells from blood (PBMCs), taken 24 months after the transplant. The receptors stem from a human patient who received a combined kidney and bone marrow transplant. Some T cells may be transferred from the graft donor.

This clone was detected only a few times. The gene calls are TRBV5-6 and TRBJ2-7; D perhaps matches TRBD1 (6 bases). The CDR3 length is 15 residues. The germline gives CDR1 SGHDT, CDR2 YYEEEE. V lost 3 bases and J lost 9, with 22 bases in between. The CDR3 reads CASSSQVGASTWQYF. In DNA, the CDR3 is TGTGCCAGCAGCTCCCAGGTGGGGGCTTCGACCTGGCAGTACTTC.

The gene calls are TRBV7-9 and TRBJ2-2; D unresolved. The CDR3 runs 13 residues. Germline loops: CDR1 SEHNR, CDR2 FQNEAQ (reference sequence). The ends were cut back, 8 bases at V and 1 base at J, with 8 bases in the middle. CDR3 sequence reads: CASQPENTGELFF. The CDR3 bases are TGTGCCAGCCAACCAGAGAACACCGGGGAGCTGTTTTTT.

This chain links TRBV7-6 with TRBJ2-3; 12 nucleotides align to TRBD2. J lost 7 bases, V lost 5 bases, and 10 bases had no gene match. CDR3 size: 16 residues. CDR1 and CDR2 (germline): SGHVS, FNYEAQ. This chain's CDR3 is CASSEGTSGPPYTQYF. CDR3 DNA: TGTGCCAGCAGCGAAGGGACTAGCGGGCCTCCCTATACGCAGTATTTT.

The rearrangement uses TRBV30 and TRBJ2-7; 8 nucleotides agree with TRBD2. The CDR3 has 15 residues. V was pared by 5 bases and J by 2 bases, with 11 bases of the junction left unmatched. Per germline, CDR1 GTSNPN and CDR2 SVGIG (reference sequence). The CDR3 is CAWESPLAVPYEQYF. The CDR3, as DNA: TGTGCCTGGGAGTCCCCACTAGCGGTTCCCTACGAGCAGTACTTC. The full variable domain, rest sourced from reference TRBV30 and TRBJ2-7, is SQTIHQWPATLVQPVGSPLSLECTVEGTSNPNLYWYRQAAGRGLQLLFYSVGIGQISSEVPQNLSASRPQDRQFILSSKKLLLSDSGFYLCAWESPLAVPYEQYFGPGTRLTVT.

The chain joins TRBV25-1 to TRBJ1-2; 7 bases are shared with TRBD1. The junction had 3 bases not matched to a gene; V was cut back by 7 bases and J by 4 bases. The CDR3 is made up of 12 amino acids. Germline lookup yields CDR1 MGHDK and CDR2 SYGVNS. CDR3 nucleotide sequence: TGTGCCAGCATGGGGACAGTCTATGGCTACACCTTC. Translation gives CASMGTVYGYTF.

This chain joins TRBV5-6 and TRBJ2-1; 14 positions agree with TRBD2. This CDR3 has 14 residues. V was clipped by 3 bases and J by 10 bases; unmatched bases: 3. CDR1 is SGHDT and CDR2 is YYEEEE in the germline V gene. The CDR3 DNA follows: TGTGCCAGCAGCTGGGGACTAGCGGGAGAGGAGCAGTTCTTC. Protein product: CASSWGLAGEEQFF.

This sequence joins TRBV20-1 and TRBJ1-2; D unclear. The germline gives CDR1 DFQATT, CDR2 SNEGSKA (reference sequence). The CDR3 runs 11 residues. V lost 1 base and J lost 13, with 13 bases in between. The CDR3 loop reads CSARVSISVTF. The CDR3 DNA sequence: TGCAGTGCTAGAGTCTCAATCTCGGTCACCTTC.

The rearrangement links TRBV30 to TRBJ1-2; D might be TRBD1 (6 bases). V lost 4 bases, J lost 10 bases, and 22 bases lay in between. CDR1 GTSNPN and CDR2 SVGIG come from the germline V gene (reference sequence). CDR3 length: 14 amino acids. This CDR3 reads CAWNPGLRGFAYTF. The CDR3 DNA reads TGTGCCTGGAACCCAGGCCTGAGGGGGTTCGCCTACACCTTC. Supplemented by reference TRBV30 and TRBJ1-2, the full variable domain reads SQTIHQWPATLVQPVGSPLSLECTVEGTSNPNLYWYRQAAGRGLQLLFYSVGIGQISSEVPQNLSASRPQDRQFILSSKKLLLSDSGFYLCAWNPGLRGFAYTFGSGTRLTVV.

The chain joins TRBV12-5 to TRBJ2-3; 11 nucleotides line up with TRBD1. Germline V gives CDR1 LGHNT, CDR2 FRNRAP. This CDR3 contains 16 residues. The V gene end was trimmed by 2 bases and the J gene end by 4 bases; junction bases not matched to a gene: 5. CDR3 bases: TGTGCTAGTGGTTTGAGAACGGGACAGGGGGCAGATACGCAGTATTTT. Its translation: CASGLRTGQGADTQYF.

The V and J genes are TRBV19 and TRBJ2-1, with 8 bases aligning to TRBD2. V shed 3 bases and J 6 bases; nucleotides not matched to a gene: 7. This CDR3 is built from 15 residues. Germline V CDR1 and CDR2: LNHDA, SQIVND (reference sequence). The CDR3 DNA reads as TGTGCCAGTAGTATCGATAGCGGGAAGTCCAATGAGCAGTTCTTC. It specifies CASSIDSGKSNEQFF.

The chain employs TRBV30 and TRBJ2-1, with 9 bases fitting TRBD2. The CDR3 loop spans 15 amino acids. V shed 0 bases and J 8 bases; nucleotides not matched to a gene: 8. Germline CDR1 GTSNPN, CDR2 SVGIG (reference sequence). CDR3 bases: TGTGCCTGGAGTGTAATCATAGCGGGAGTCGATGAGCAGTTCTTC. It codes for CAWSVIIAGVDEQFF.